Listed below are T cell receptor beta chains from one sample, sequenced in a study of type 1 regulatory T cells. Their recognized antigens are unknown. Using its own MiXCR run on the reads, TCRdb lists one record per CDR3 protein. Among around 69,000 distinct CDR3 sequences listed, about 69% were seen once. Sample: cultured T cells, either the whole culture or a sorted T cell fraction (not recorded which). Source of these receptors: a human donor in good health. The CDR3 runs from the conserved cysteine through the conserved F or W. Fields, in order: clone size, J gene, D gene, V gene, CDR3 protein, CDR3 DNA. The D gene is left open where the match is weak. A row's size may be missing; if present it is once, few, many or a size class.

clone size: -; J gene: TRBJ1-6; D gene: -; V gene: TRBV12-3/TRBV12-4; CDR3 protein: CASSLGGVGSPLHF; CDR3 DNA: TGTGCCAGCAGTTTAGGGGGGGTAGGTTCACCCCTCCACTTT
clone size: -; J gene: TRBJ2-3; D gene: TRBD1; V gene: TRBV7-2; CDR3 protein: CASSLDPGQGQYF; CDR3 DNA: TGTGCCAGCAGCTTAGATCCGGGACAGGGCCAGTATTTT
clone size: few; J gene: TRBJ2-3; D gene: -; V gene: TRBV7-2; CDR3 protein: CASSQNGRTDTQYF; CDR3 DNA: TGTGCCAGCAGCCAGAATGGGAGAACAGATACGCAGTATTTT
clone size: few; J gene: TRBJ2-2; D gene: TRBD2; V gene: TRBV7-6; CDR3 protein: CASSSSTSGRVNTGELFF; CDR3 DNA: TGTGCCAGCAGCTCTTCGACTAGCGGGAGGGTTAATACCGGGGAGCTGTTTTTT
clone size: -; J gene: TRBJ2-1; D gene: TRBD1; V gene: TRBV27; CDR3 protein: CASSGVRDRGFNEQFF; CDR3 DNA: TGTGCCAGCAGTGGGGTCCGGGACAGGGGGTTCAATGAGCAGTTCTTC
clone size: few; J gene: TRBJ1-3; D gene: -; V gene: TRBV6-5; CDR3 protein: CASSYSIQGIDTIYF; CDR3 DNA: TGTGCCAGCAGTTACTCAATTCAGGGGATAGACACCATATATTTT
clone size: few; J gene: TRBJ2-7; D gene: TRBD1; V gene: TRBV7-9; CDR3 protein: CASSPGTGRNEQYF; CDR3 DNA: TGTGCCAGCAGCCCCGGGACAGGGCGTAACGAGCAGTACTTC
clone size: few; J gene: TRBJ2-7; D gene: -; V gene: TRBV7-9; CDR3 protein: CASSLAGTAEQYF; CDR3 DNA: TGTGCCAGCAGCTTAGCGGGTACAGCCGAGCAGTACTTC
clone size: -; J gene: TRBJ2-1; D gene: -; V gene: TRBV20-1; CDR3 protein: CSARVGPFEQFF; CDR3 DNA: TGCAGTGCTAGGGTAGGCCCATTCGAGCAGTTCTTC
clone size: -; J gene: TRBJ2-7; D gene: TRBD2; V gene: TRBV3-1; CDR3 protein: CASSPSGRADEQYF; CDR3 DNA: TGTGCCAGCAGCCCTAGCGGGAGGGCGGACGAGCAGTACTTC
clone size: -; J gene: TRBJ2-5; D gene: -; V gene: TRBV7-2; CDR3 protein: CASSTQTAHQETQYF; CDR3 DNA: TGTGCCAGCAGCACCCAGACAGCGCACCAAGAGACCCAGTACTTC
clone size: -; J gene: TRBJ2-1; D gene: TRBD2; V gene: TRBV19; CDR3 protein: CASSIDGGSPYNEQFF; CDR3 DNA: TGTGCCAGTAGTATAGACGGCGGGAGCCCGTACAATGAGCAGTTCTTC
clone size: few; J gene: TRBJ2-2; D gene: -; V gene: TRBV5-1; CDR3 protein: CATREFGNTGELFF; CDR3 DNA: TGCGCCACCAGGGAGTTCGGGAACACCGGGGAGCTGTTTTTT
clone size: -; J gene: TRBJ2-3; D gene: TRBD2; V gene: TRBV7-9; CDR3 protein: CASGTSGSFAQYF; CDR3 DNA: TGTGCCAGCGGGACTAGCGGGAGCTTTGCGCAGTATTTT
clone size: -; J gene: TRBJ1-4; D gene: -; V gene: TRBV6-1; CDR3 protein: CASSEWGRNVVF; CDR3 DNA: TGTGCCAGTAGTGAATGGGGGAGAAACGTGGTTTTT
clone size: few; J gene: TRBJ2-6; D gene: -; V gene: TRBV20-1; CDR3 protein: CSASGPQGSGANVLTF; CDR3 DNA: TGCAGTGCTAGCGGGCCGCAGGGCTCTGGGGCCAACGTCCTGACTTTC
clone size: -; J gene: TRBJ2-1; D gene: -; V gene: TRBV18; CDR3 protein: CASSPAGTYNEQFF; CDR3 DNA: TGTGCCAGCTCACCCGCGGGGACATACAATGAGCAGTTCTTC
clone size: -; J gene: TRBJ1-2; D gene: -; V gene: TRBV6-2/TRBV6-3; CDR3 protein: CASRPSAEGYTF; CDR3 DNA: TGTGCCAGCAGACCTAGTGCGGAAGGCTACACCTTC
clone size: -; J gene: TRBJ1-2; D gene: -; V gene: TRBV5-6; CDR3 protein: CASSLRAGSHGYTF; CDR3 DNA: TGTGCCAGCAGCTTGAGGGCTGGGTCCCATGGCTACACCTTC
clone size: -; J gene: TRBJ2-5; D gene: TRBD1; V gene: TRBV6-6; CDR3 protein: CASSPGTEETQYF; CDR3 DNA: TGTGCCAGCAGTCCCGGGACAGAAGAGACCCAGTACTTC
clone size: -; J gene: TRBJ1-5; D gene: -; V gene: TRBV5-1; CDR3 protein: CASSPDPNRDAQHF; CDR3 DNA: TGCGCCAGCAGCCCAGATCCTAACAGGGACGCCCAGCATTTT
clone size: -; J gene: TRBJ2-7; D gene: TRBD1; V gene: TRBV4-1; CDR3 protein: CASSQDQGQGNHEQYF; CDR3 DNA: TGCGCCAGCAGCCAAGACCAGGGACAGGGTAACCACGAGCAGTACTTC
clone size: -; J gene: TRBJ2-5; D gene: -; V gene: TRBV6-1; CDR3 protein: CASSAGAGWSETQYF; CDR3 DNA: TGTGCCAGCAGTGCTGGGGCGGGATGGTCGGAGACCCAGTACTTC
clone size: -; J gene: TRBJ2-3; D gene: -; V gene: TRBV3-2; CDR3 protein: CASSLWSSGSLEDTQYF; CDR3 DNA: TGTGCCAGCAGCCTTTGGTCGAGCGGGAGTTTAGAAGATACGCAGTATTTT
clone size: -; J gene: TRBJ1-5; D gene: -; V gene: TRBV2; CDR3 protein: CASTQDKRGSNQPQHF; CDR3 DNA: TGTGCCAGCACCCAGGACAAACGTGGGAGCAATCAGCCCCAGCATTTT
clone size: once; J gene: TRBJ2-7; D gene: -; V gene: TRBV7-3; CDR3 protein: CASSLTREDEQYF; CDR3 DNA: TGTGCCAGCAGCTTAACGAGGGAGGACGAGCAGTACTTC
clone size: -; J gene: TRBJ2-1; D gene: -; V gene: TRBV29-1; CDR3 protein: CSVEDGSDNEQFF; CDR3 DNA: TGCAGCGTTGAAGATGGGAGCGACAATGAGCAGTTCTTC
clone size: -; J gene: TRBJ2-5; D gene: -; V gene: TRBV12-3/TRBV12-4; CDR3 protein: CASRMTVKETQYF; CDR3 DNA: TGTGCCAGCAGGATGACAGTTAAAGAGACCCAGTACTTC
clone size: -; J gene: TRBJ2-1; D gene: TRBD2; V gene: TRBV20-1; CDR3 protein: CSAPPPSGRFYEQFF; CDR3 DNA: TGCAGTGCTCCCCCCCCTAGCGGGAGGTTCTATGAGCAGTTCTTC
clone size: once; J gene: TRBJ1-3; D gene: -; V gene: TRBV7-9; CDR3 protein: CASSLEVRAIYF; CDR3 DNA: TGTGCCAGCAGCTTAGAGGTCAGGGCCATATATTTT
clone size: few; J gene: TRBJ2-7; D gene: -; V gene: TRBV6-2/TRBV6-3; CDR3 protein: CATPPMTATYEQYF; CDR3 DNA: TGTGCCACCCCCCCTATGACAGCCACCTACGAGCAGTACTTC
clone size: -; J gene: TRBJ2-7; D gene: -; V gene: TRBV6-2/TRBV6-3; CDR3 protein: CASSYSVSGYYEQYF; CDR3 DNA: TGTGCCAGCAGTTACTCCGTTAGCGGATACTACGAGCAGTACTTC
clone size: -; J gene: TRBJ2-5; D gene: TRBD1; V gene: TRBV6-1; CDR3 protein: CASSLMGQGAKQETQYF; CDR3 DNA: TGTGCCAGTAGCTTAATGGGGCAGGGGGCGAAACAAGAGACCCAGTACTTC
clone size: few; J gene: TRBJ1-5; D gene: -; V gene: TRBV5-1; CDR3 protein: CASSLDGGQPQHF; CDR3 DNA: TGCGCCAGCAGCTTGGATGGGGGCCAGCCCCAGCATTTT
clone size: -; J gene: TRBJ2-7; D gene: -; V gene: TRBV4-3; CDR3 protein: CASSQDWGQAYEQYF; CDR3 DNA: TGCGCCAGCAGCCAAGATTGGGGACAAGCCTACGAGCAGTACTTC
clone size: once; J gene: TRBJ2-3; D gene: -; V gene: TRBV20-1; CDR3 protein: CSASPVVESGSTDTQYF; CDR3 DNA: TGCAGTGCTAGCCCAGTGGTCGAAAGCGGCAGCACAGATACGCAGTATTTT